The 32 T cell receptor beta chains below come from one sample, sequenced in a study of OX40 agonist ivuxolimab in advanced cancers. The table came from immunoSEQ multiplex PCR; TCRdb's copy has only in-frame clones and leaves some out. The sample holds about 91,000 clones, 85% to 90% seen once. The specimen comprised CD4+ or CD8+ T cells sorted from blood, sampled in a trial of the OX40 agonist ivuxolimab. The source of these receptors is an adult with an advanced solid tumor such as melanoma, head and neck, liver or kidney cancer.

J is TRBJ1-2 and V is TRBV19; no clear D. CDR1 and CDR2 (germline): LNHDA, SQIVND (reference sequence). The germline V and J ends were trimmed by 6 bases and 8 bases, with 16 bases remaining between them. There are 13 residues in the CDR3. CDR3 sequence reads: CASSEDFLLGYTF. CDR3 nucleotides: TGTGCCAGTAGCGAAGACTTCCTGCTGGGCTACACCTTC.

Here the CDR3 DNA reads TGTGCCATCAGTGAGTCCGGACTACGCTACGAGCAGTACTTC. Translated: CAISESGLRYEQYF. The chain couples TRBV10-3 to TRBJ2-7, with D possibly being TRBD2 (6 bases). The length of the CDR3 is 14 residues. Trimming stripped 0 bases from V and 3 bases from J, with 9 bases between. CDR1 is ENHRY and CDR2 is SYGVKD in the germline V gene.

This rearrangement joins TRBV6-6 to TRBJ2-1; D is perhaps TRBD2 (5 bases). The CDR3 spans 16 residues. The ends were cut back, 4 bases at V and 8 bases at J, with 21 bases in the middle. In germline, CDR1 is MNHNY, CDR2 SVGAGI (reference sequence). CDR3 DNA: TGTGCCAGCAGTTCTTCACATACGGGGAGTAGCCATGAGCAGTTCTTC. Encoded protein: CASSSSHTGSSHEQFF.

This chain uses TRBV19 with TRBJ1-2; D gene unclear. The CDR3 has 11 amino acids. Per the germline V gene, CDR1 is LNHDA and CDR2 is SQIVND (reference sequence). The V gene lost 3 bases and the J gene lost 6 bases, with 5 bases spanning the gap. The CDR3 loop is CASSITNGYTF. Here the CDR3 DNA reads TGTGCCAGTAGTATTACCAATGGCTACACCTTC.

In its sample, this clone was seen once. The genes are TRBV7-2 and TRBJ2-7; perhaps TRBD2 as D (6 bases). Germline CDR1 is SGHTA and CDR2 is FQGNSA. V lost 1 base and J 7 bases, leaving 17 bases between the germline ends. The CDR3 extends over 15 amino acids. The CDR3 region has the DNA TGTGCCAGCAGCTTAGAGGGACTCTCTAACCGGGAGCAGTACTTC. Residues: CASSLEGLSNREQYF.

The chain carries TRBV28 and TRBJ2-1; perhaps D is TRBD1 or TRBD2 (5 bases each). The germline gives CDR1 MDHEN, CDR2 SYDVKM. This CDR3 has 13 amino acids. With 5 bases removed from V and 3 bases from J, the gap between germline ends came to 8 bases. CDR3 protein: CASSRGVYNEQFF. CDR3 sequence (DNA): TGTGCCAGCAGTCGAGGGGTCTACAATGAGCAGTTCTTC.

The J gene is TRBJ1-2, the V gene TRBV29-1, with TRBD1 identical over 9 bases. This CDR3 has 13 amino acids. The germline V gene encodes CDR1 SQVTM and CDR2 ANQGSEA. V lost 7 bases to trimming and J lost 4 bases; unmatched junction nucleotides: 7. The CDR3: CSGNTGGLYGYTF. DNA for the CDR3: TGCAGCGGAAATACAGGGGGCCTCTATGGCTACACCTTC.

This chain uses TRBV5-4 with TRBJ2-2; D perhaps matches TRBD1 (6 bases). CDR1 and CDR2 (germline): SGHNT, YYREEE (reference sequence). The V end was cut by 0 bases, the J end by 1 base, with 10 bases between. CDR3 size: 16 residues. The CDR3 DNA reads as TGTGCCAGCAGCTTGGACAGGGTTAGGAACACCGGGGAGCTGTTTTTT. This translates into CASSLDRVRNTGELFF.

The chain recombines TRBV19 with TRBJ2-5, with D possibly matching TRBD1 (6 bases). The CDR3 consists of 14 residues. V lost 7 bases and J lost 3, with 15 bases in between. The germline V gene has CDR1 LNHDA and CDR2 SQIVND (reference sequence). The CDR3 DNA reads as TGTGCCAGTAATCAGGGGAGATCGGAAGAGACCCAGTACTTC. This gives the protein CASNQGRSEETQYF.

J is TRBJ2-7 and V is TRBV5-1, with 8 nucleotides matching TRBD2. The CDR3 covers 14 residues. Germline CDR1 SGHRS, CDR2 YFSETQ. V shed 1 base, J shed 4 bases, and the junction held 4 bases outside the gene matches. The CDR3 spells CASSLSGSVYEQYF. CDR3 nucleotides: TGCGCCAGCAGCTTGAGCGGGAGCGTGTACGAGCAGTACTTC.

CDR3 bases: TGTGCCATCAATGGAGCGCGGGGTGAGACCCAGTACTTC. As protein: CAINGARGETQYF. The V call is TRBV10-3, the J call TRBJ2-5; D may be TRBD2 (6 bases). The CDR3 consists of 13 residues. Deletions cut 7 bases from V and 5 bases from J, with 14 bases between. The germline gives CDR1 ENHRY, CDR2 SYGVKD.

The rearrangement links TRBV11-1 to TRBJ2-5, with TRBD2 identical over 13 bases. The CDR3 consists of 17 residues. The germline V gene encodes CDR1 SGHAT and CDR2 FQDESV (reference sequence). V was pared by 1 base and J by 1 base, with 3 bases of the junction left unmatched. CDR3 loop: CASSLGLAGGLQETQYF. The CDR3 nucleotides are TGTGCCAGCAGCTTAGGACTAGCGGGAGGTCTCCAAGAGACCCAGTACTTC. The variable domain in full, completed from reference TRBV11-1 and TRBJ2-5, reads EAEVAQSPRYKITEKSQAVAFWCDPISGHATLYWYRQILGQGPELLVQFQDESVVDDSQLPKDRFSAERLKGVDSTLKIQPAELGDSAMYLCASSLGLAGGLQETQYFGPGTRLLVL.

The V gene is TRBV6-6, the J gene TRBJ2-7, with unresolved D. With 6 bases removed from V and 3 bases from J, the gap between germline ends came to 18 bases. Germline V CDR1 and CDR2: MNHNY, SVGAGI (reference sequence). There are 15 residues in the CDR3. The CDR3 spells CASRLTQDTFYEQYF. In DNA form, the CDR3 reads TGTGCCAGCAGGCTTACCCAAGACACCTTCTACGAGCAGTACTTC.

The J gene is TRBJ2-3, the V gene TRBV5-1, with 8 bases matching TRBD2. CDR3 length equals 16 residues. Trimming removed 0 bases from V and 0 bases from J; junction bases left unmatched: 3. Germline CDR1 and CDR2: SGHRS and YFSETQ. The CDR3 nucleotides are TGCGCCAGCAGCTTGGCCTTAGCGGGGAGCACAGATACGCAGTATTTT. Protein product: CASSLALAGSTDTQYF.

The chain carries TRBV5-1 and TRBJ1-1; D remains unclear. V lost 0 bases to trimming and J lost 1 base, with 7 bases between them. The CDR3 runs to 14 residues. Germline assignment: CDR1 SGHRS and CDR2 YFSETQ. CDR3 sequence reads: CASSLGTANTEAFF. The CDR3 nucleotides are TGCGCCAGCAGCTTGGGGACGGCGAACACTGAAGCTTTCTTT.

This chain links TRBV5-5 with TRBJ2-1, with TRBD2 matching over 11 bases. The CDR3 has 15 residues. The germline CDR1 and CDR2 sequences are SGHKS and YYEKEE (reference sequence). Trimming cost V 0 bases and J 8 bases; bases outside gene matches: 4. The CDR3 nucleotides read TGTGCCAGCAGCTTGGTACTAGCGGGAGTGGATGAGCAGTTCTTC. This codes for CASSLVLAGVDEQFF.

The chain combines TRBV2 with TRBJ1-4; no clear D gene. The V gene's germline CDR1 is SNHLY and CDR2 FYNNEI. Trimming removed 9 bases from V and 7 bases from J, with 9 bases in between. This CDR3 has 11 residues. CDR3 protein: CASTPFEKLFF. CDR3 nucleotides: TGTGCCAGTACTCCATTTGAAAAACTGTTTTTT.

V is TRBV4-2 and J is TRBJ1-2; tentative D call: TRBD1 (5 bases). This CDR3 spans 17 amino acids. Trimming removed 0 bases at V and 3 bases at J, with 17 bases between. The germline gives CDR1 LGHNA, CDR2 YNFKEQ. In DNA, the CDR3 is TGTGCCAGCAGCCAAGATTTGAGGCAGGGCGAGGACTATGGCTACACCTTC. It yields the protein CASSQDLRQGEDYGYTF.

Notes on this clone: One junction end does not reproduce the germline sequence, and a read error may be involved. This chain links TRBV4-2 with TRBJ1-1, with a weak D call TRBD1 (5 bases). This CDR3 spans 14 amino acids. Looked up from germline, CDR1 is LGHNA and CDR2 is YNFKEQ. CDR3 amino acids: CVSGGDVSNTEAFF. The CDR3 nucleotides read TGTGTCAGCGGCGGGGACGTATCGAACACTGAAGCTTTCTTT.

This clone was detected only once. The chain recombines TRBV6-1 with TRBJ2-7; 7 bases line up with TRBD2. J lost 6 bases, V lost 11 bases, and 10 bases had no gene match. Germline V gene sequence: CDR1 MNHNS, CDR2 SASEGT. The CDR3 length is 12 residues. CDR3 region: CAGEGAGVEQYF. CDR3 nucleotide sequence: TGTGCCGGGGAAGGGGCGGGAGTCGAGCAGTACTTC.

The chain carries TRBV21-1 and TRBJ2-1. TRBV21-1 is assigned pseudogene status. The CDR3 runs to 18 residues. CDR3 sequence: CASSKSPGRRNSYNEQFF. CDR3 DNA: TGTGCCAGCAGCAAAAGCCCAGGACGGAGAAACTCCTACAATGAGCAGTTCTTC.

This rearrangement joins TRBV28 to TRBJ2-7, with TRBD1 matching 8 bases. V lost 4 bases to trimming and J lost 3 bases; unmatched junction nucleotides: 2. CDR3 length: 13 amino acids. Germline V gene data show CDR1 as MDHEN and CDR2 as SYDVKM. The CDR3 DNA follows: TGTGCCAGCAGTTCCGGGACAGGCTACGAGCAGTACTTC. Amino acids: CASSSGTGYEQYF.

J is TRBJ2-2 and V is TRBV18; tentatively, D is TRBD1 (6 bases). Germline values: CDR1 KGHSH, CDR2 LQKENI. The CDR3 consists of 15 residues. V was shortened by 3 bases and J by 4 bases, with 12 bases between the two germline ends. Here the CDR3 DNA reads TGTGCCAGCTCACCCTCTCAGGGGTCCACCGGGGAGCTGTTTTTT. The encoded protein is CASSPSQGSTGELFF.

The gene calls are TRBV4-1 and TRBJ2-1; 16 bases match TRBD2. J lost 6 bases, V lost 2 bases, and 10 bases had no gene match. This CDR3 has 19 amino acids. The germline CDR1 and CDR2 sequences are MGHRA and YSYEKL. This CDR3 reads CASSQPGLAGGPSANEQFF. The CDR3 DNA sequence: TGCGCCAGCAGCCAACCGGGACTAGCGGGAGGGCCCTCTGCCAATGAGCAGTTCTTC.

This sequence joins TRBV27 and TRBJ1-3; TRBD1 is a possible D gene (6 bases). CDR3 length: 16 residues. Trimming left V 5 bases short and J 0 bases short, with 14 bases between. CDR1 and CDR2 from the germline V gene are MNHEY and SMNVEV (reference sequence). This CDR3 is CASSPVTGGSGNTIYF. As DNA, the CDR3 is TGTGCCAGCAGTCCCGTGACAGGAGGCTCTGGAAACACCATATATTTT.

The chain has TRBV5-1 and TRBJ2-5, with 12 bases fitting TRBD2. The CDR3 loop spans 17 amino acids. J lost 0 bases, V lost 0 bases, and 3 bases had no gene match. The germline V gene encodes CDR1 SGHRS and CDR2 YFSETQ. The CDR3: CASSLALAGGNQETQYF. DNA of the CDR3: TGCGCCAGCAGCTTGGCCCTAGCGGGAGGGAACCAAGAGACCCAGTACTTC.

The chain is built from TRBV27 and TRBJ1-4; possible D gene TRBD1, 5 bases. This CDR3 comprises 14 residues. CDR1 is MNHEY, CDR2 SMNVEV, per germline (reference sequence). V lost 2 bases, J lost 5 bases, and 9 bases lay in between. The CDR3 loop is CASSLAGPNEKLFF. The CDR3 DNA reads TGTGCCAGCAGTTTAGCGGGACCCAATGAAAAACTGTTTTTT.

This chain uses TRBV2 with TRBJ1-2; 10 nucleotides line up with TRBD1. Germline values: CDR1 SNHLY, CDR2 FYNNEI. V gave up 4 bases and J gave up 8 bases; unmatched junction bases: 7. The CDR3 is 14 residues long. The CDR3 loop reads CASSVRQGAEGYTF. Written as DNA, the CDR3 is TGTGCCAGCAGTGTTCGACAGGGGGCAGAGGGCTACACCTTC.

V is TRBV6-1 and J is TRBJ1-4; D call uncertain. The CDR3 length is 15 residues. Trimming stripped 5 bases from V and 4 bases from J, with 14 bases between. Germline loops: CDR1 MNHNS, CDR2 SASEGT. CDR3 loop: CASSLGGSGNEKLFF. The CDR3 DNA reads TGTGCCAGCAGTCTGGGAGGGAGCGGTAATGAAAAACTGTTTTTT.

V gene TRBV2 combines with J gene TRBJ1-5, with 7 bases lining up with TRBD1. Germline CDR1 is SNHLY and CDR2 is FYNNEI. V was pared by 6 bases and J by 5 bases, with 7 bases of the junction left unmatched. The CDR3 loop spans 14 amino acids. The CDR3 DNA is TGTGCCAGCAGCGGGACAGCCTCTGATCAGCCCCAGCATTTT. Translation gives CASSGTASDQPQHF. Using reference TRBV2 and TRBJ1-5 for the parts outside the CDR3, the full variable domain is EPEVTQTPSHQVTQMGQEVILRCVPISNHLYFYWYRQILGQKVEFLVSFYNNEISEKSEIFDDQFSVERPDGSNFTLKIRSTKLEDSAMYFCASSGTASDQPQHFGDGTRLSIL.

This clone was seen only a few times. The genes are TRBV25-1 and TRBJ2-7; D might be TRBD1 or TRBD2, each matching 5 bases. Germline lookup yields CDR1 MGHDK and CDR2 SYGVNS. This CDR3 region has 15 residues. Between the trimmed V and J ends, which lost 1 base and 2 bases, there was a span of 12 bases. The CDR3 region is CASSELGEGAYEQYF. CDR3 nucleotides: TGTGCCAGCAGTGAATTGGGAGAAGGGGCCTACGAGCAGTACTTC.

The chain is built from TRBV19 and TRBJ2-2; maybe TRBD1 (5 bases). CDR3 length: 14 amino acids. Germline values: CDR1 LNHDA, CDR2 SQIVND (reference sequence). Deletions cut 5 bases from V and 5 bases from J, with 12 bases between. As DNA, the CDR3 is TGTGCCAGTAGTTTAAGGGGTCAGACCGGGGAGCTGTTTTTT. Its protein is CASSLRGQTGELFF.